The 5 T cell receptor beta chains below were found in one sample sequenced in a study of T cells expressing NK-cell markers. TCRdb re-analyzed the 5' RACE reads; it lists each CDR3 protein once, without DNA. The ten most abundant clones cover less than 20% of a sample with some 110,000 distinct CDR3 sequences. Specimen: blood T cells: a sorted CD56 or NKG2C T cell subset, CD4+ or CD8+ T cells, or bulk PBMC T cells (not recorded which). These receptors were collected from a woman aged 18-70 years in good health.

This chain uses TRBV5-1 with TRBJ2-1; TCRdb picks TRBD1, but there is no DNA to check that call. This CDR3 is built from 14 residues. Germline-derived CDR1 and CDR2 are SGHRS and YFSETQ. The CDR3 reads CASSREERYNEQFF.

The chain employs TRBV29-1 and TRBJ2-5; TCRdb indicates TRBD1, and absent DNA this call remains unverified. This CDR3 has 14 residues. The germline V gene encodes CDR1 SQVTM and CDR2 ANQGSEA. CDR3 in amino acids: CSVEFAGYEETQYF.

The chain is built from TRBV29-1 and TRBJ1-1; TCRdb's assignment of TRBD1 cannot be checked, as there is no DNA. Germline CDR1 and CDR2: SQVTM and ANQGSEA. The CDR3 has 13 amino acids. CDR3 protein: CSVEQGLDSEAFF.

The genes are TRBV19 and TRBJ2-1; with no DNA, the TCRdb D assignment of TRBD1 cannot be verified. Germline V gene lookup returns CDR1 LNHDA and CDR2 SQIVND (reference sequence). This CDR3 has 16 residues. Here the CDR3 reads CASSIGMGDGSNEQFF.

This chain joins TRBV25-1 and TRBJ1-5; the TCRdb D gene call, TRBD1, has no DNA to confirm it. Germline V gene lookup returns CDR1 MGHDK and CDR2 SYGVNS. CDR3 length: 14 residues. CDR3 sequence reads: CASSQPGRNQPQHF.